This passage covers 28 T cell receptor beta chains from one sample sequenced in a study of T cells expressing NK-cell markers. Following a re-call of the 5' RACE reads, TCRdb has one entry per CDR3 protein and lacks DNA. The sample table includes about 260,000 distinct CDR3 sequences. Specimen: blood T cells: a sorted CD56 or NKG2C T cell subset, CD4+ or CD8+ T cells, or bulk PBMC T cells (not recorded which). The receptors derive from a man younger than 30 in good health.

The chain recombines TRBV24-1 with TRBJ2-3. Germline CDR1 is KGHDR and CDR2 is SFDVKD. The CDR3 spans 12 residues. The CDR3 protein is CATSGLGDTQYF.

The CDR3 loop reads CASSPHSRSEQFF. The chain is built from TRBV5-4 and TRBJ2-1; the D call from TCRdb, TRBD2, cannot be confirmed without DNA. Germline V gene data show CDR1 as SGHNT and CDR2 as YYREEE (reference sequence). This CDR3 region has 13 residues. Together with reference TRBV5-4 and TRBJ2-1, the CDR3 gives the full variable domain: ETGVTQSPTHLIKTRGQQVTLRCSSQSGHNTVSWYQQALGQGPQFIFQYYREEENGRGNFPPRFSGLQFPNYSSELNVNALELDDSALYLCASSPHSRSEQFFGPGTRLTVL.

This chain connects TRBV29-1 to TRBJ2-1; TCRdb picks TRBD1, but there is no DNA to check that call. The CDR3 covers 13 residues. Germline values: CDR1 SQVTM, CDR2 ANQGSEA. CDR3 amino acids: CSVGRGRDNEQFF.

The gene calls are TRBV20-1 and TRBJ2-6; TCRdb picks TRBD1, but there is no DNA to check that call. The CDR3 sequence is 15 residues long. Per germline, CDR1 DFQATT and CDR2 SNEGSKA (reference sequence). CDR3: CSARVQGLEANVLTF.

The chain recombines TRBV12-3 or TRBV12-4 with TRBJ2-1; TCRdb picks TRBD2, but there is no DNA to check that call. The CDR3 runs to 17 residues. The CDR3 sequence: CASRLNRGLGAGNEQFF.

The chain recombines TRBV27 with TRBJ1-5; no DNA is available, so the TRBD1 call from TCRdb remains unchecked. The CDR3 is 15 residues long. Per germline, CDR1 MNHEY and CDR2 SMNVEV (reference sequence). The CDR3 loop reads CASSLTGTGYQPQHF.

The chain carries TRBV19 and TRBJ1-4; TCRdb gives TRBD1 as the D gene, but with no DNA this cannot be confirmed. This CDR3 is 15 amino acids long. Per germline, CDR1 LNHDA and CDR2 SQIVND (reference sequence). The CDR3 reads CASTSEGGRGEKLFF.

CDR3 in amino acids: CASSLAARNQPQHF. The V and J genes are TRBV7-9 and TRBJ1-5. CDR3 length equals 14 residues. Germline lookup yields CDR1 SEHNR and CDR2 FQNEAQ (reference sequence).

This chain links TRBV5-1 with TRBJ2-3. This CDR3 has 12 residues. In germline, CDR1 is SGHRS, CDR2 YFSETQ. CDR3 in amino acids: CASSSETDTQYF.

The genes are TRBV6-6 and TRBJ2-7; TCRdb's D gene call, TRBD1, goes unchecked for lack of DNA. CDR3 length: 11 residues. CDR1 MNHNY and CDR2 SVGAGI come from the germline V gene (reference sequence). The CDR3: CASRWGDEQYF.

The V call is TRBV27, the J call TRBJ2-4; TCRdb designates TRBD1, a call that cannot be tested without DNA. This CDR3 spans 14 amino acids. The V gene's germline CDR1 is MNHEY and CDR2 SMNVEV (reference sequence). The CDR3 loop reads CASSLSTGWNIQYF.

This CDR3 reads CASSLEGRSRNEQFF. The chain employs TRBV5-1 and TRBJ2-1; TCRdb reports TRBD1, a call that lacks DNA to check it against. The CDR3 runs 15 residues. Germline V gene lookup returns CDR1 SGHRS and CDR2 YFSETQ.

The V gene is TRBV6-2 or TRBV6-3, the J gene TRBJ2-5; TCRdb gives TRBD1 as the D gene, but with no DNA this cannot be confirmed. The CDR3 contains 16 residues. The germline gives CDR1 MNHEY, CDR2 SVGEGT. The CDR3 region is CASSYSGTTYQETQYF.

The chain employs TRBV15 and TRBJ1-4. Per the germline V gene, CDR1 is LNHNV and CDR2 is YYDKDF (reference sequence). There are 15 residues in the CDR3. CDR3 sequence: CATSRRQASGEKLFF.

The V and J genes are TRBV19 and TRBJ1-6; the D call of TRBD1 rests on TCRdb alone, since no DNA is present to check it. The CDR3 sequence is 15 residues long. Germline loops: CDR1 LNHDA, CDR2 SQIVND (reference sequence). This CDR3 reads CASSSTTGGDSPLHF.

This chain links TRBV6-2 or TRBV6-3 with TRBJ2-1. CDR3 length: 16 amino acids. Germline V gene sequence: CDR1 MNHEY, CDR2 SVGEGT. CDR3 in amino acids: CASSLTDRGPYNEQFF.

The chain employs TRBV9 and TRBJ2-1. The CDR3 sequence is 14 residues long. The germline CDR1 and CDR2 sequences are SGDLS and YYNGEE. CDR3 sequence: CASSSIDSYNEQFF. The whole variable domain, filled in from reference TRBV9 and TRBJ2-1, reads DSGVTQTPKHLITATGQRVTLRCSPRSGDLSVYWYQQSLDQGLQFLIQYYNGEERAKGNILERFSAQQFPDLHSELNLSSLELGDSALYFCASSSIDSYNEQFFGPGTRLTVL.

The chain is built from TRBV10-3 and TRBJ2-3; the TRBD2 assignment by TCRdb is unverifiable without DNA. CDR1 ENHRY and CDR2 SYGVKD come from the germline V gene. The CDR3 is made up of 17 amino acids. The CDR3 region is CAISESSSGSFTDTQYF.

The chain joins TRBV12-3 or TRBV12-4 to TRBJ2-1; TCRdb returns TRBD1, unconfirmable since there is no DNA. This CDR3 is built from 13 residues. CDR3 region: CATGAMPYNEQFF.

This chain uses TRBV20-1 with TRBJ2-1; TCRdb selects TRBD2, and the lack of DNA leaves this call unchecked. CDR1 is DFQATT, CDR2 SNEGSKA, per germline (reference sequence). The CDR3 extends over 16 amino acids. The CDR3 spells CSARPGAARGYNEQFF.

The chain links TRBV5-1 to TRBJ2-7; TCRdb's assignment of TRBD1 cannot be checked, as there is no DNA. The length of the CDR3 is 18 residues. Germline V gene lookup returns CDR1 SGHRS and CDR2 YFSETQ. CDR3 loop: CASSITLARDRASYEQYF.

The J gene is TRBJ2-3, the V gene TRBV30; TCRdb proposes TRBD2, but this gene call is untestable without DNA. Germline values: CDR1 GTSNPN, CDR2 SVGIG (reference sequence). The CDR3 loop spans 15 amino acids. The CDR3 sequence is CAWSVFLALTDTQYF.

V and J are TRBV11-3 and TRBJ2-1; absent DNA, TCRdb's TRBD2 call cannot be checked. The CDR3 contains 20 residues. Germline CDR1 is SGHNT and CDR2 is YENEEA. The CDR3 region is CASSLVRGGTLAGVYNEQFF.

This chain connects TRBV6-1 to TRBJ2-3. Germline CDR1 MNHNS, CDR2 SASEGT. The CDR3 loop spans 13 amino acids. CDR3 loop: CASRIASTDTQYF.

The chain carries TRBV7-2 and TRBJ2-1; checking the TCRdb D call of TRBD2 is not possible without DNA. In germline, CDR1 is SGHTA, CDR2 FQGNSA. The CDR3 contains 16 residues. The CDR3 protein is CASSLYSGSSYNEQFF.

J is TRBJ2-1 and V is TRBV20-1; TCRdb lists TRBD2, though no DNA is available to test this call. The CDR3 consists of 14 residues. Germline V gene sequence: CDR1 DFQATT, CDR2 SNEGSKA (reference sequence). The CDR3 loop reads CSAIGLAGYNEQFF.

The chain employs TRBV20-1 and TRBJ2-7. The CDR3 loop spans 15 amino acids. The germline V gene has CDR1 DFQATT and CDR2 SNEGSKA (reference sequence). The CDR3 protein is CSASDRERSSYEQYF.

The chain is built from TRBV5-6 and TRBJ2-3; TCRdb's D call of TRBD2 is untestable without DNA. This CDR3 is built from 15 residues. Germline CDR1 and CDR2: SGHDT and YYEEEE. This chain's CDR3 is CASSSSGKQSDTQYF.